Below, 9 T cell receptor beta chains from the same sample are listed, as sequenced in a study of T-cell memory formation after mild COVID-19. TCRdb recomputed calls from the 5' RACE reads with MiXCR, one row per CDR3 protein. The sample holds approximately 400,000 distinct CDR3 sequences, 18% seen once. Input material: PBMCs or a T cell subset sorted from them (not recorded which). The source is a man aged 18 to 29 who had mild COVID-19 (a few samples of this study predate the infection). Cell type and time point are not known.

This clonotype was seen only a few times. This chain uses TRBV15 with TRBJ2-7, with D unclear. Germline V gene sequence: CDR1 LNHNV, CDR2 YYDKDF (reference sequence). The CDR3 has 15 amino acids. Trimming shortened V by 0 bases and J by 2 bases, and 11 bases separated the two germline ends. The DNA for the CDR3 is TGTGCCACCAGCAGAGATCGAACGCAGACCTACGAGCAGTACGTC. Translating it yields CATSRDRTQTYEQYV.

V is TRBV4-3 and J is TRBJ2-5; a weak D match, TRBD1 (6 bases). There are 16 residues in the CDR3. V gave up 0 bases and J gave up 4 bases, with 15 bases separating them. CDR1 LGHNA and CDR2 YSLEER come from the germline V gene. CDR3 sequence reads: CASSQDYQGRAETQYF. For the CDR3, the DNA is TGCGCCAGCAGCCAAGATTACCAGGGGCGGGCAGAGACCCAGTACTTC.

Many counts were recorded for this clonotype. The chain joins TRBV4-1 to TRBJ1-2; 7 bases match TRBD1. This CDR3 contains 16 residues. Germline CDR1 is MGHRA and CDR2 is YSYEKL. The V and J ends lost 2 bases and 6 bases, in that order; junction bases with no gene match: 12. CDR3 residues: CASSQRDSSFTDGYTF. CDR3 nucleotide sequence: TGCGCCAGCAGCCAACGGGACAGCTCTTTTACCGATGGCTACACCTTC.

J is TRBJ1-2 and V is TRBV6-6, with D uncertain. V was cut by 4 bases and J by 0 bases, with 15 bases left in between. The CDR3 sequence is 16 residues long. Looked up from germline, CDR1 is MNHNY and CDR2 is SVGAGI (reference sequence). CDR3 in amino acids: CASSSRLSGSNYGYTF. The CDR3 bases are TGTGCCAGCAGTTCCCGGCTAAGCGGGTCTAACTATGGCTACACCTTC.

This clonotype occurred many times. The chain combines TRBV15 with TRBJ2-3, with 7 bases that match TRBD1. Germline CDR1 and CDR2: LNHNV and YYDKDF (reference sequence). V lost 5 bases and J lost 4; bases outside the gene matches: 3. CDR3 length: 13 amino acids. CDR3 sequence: CATSVDRADTQYF. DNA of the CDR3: TGTGCCACCAGCGTCGACAGGGCAGATACGCAGTATTTT.

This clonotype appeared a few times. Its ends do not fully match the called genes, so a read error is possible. CDR3 DNA sequence: TGTGCCAGCAGGGAGGGACAGGACAATCAGCCACAGCATTTT. It codes for CASREGQDNQPQHF. The chain couples TRBV12-3 or TRBV12-4 to TRBJ1-5; the match to TRBD1 covers 8 bases. This CDR3 has 14 residues.

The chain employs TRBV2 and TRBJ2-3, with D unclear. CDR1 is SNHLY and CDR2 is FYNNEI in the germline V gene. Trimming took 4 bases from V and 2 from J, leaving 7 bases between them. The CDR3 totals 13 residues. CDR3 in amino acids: CASSGRFTDTQYF. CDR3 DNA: TGTGCCAGCAGTGGACGGTTCACAGATACGCAGTATTTT.

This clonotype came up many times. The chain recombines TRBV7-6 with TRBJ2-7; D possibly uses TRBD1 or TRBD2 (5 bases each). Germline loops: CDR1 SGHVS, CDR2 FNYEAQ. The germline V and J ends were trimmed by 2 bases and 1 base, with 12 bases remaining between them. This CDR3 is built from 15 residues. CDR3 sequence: CASSLSGTASYEQYF. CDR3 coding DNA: TGTGCCAGCAGCTTATCCGGGACGGCGTCCTACGAGCAGTACTTC.

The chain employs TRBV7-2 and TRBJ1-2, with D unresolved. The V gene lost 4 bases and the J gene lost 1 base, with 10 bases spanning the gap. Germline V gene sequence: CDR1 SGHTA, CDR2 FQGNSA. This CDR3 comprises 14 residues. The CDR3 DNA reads TGTGCCAGCAGCTCGCAGGCCCTTAACTATGGCTACACCTTC. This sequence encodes CASSSQALNYGYTF.